This T cell receptor beta chain appears in the sequencing data of a study of cytomegalovirus exposure and HLA in healthy donors. Losses at the gene ends were 1 base for V and 5 bases for J; bases not matched to a gene: 12. The CDR3 extends over 18 amino acids. The germline gives CDR1 SGDLS, CDR2 YYNGEE. It was with 60 Vbeta and 13 Jbeta primers that the PCR ran. Profiling relied on immunoSEQ multiplex PCR, and the TCRdb table lists in-frame clones only, not all of them. This sample has approximately 130,000 clones; roughly 80% occur once, and the top ten carry around 1.2%. The sequenced sample consisted of PBMCs. The source is a girl aged 2 to 10 in good health and CMV-seronegative. The V and J genes are TRBV9 and TRBJ2-2; 9 nucleotides match TRBD2. In DNA, the CDR3 is TGTGCCAGCAGCGTATTGTCGGCCGGGACTAGCAATACCGGGGAGCTGTTTTTT. Translating it yields CASSVLSAGTSNTGELFF.